This section outlines one TCR beta chain sequence together with its context. This CDR3 is 16 amino acids long. The V segment lost 4 bases and the J segment 3 bases; nucleotides outside the gene matches: 9. Per the germline V gene, CDR1 is LGHDT and CDR2 is YNNKEL (reference sequence). These data come from a study of blood T cell repertoires in COVID-19. Looking at the study overall: Acute-phase and convalescent COVID-19 samples originated in the United States, Italy and Spain.

Data came from immunoSEQ multiplex PCR; TCRdb stores just in-frame clones and leaves some out. The table shows just over 75,000 clones, with roughly nine tenths occurring only once. J is TRBJ2-1 and V is TRBV3-1 (or the pseudogene TRBV3-2); 7 bases fit TRBD2. Sequenced: peripheral blood. The clonotype was recovered from a woman older than 75 with active or convalescent COVID-19. This CDR3 is CASSPFGAGVYNEQFF. CDR3 coding DNA: TGTGCCAGCAGCCCCTTCGGGGCGGGGGTCTACAATGAGCAGTTCTTC.